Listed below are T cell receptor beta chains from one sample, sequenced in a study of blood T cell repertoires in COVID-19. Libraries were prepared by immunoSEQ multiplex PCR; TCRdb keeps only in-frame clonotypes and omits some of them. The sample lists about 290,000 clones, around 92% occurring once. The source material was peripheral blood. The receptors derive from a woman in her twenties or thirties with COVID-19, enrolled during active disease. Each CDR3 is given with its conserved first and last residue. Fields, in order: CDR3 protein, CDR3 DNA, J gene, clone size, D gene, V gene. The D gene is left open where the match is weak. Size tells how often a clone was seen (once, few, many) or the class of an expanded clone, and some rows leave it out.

cdr3_aa: CASSLASPGQGYEKLFF; cdr3_nt: TGTGCCAGCAGCTTAGCAAGCCCGGGACAGGGATATGAAAAACTGTTTTTT; j_call: TRBJ1-4; clone_size: .; d_call: TRBD1; v_call: TRBV11-2
cdr3_aa: CAGGEYSNQPQHF; cdr3_nt: TGTGCCGGTGGGGAGTATAGCAATCAGCCCCAGCATTTT; j_call: TRBJ1-5; clone_size: .; d_call: .; v_call: TRBV19
cdr3_aa: CASSWKGTAQETQYF; cdr3_nt: TGTGCCAGCAGTTGGAAAGGGACAGCTCAAGAGACCCAGTACTTC; j_call: TRBJ2-5; clone_size: .; d_call: TRBD1; v_call: TRBV6-5
cdr3_aa: CASSVAPPRTGELFF; cdr3_nt: TGTGCCAGCAGCGTAGCCCCCCCCCGCACCGGGGAGCTGTTTTTT; j_call: TRBJ2-2; clone_size: .; d_call: .; v_call: TRBV9
cdr3_aa: CASSPRGGTDTQYF; cdr3_nt: TGCGCCAGCAGCCCGCGGGGGGGTACAGATACGCAGTATTTT; j_call: TRBJ2-3; clone_size: .; d_call: TRBD2; v_call: TRBV5-1
cdr3_aa: CASTRDFTTGELFF; cdr3_nt: TGCGCCAGCACCCGGGACTTCACCACCGGGGAGCTGTTTTTT; j_call: TRBJ2-2; clone_size: few; d_call: .; v_call: TRBV10-1
cdr3_aa: CASSLLSLAGEAYEQYF; cdr3_nt: TGTGCCAGCAGCTTGCTTTCTCTAGCGGGGGAAGCCTACGAGCAGTACTTC; j_call: TRBJ2-7; clone_size: few; d_call: TRBD2; v_call: TRBV5-4
cdr3_aa: CASSSGISATNEKLFF; cdr3_nt: TGCGCCAGCAGCTCCGGGATATCAGCAACTAATGAAAAACTGTTTTTT; j_call: TRBJ1-4; clone_size: .; d_call: .; v_call: TRBV5-1
cdr3_aa: CASSLLRGRNYGYTF; cdr3_nt: TGTGCCAGCAGTTTATTGAGGGGGCGGAACTATGGCTACACCTTC; j_call: TRBJ1-2; clone_size: .; d_call: TRBD1; v_call: TRBV27
cdr3_aa: CASSPGSGVAETQYF; cdr3_nt: TGTGCCAGCTCACCAGGGAGCGGGGTAGCTGAGACCCAGTACTTC; j_call: TRBJ2-5; clone_size: .; d_call: TRBD2; v_call: TRBV18
cdr3_aa: CASSIQQGGNEKLFF; cdr3_nt: TGTGCCAGTAGTATCCAACAGGGAGGGAATGAAAAACTGTTTTTT; j_call: TRBJ1-4; clone_size: once; d_call: .; v_call: TRBV19
cdr3_aa: CASTARTGGAGGYTF; cdr3_nt: TGTGCCAGCACCGCGAGAACAGGGGGCGCCGGGGGCTACACCTTC; j_call: TRBJ1-2; clone_size: .; d_call: TRBD1; v_call: TRBV11-2
cdr3_aa: CASIRGGQGRGDTEAFF; cdr3_nt: TGTGCCAGTATTCGGGGAGGACAGGGGAGAGGGGACACTGAAGCTTTCTTT; j_call: TRBJ1-1; clone_size: once; d_call: TRBD1; v_call: TRBV19
cdr3_aa: CASSAARYTGELFF; cdr3_nt: TGTGCCAGCAGCGCGGCCAGATACACCGGGGAGCTGTTTTTT; j_call: TRBJ2-2; clone_size: .; d_call: .; v_call: TRBV11-3
cdr3_aa: CASSSQGTEAFF; cdr3_nt: TGTGCCAGCAGCTCGCAGGGAACTGAAGCTTTCTTT; j_call: TRBJ1-1; clone_size: .; d_call: .; v_call: TRBV7-9
cdr3_aa: CASAGGANGSPLHF; cdr3_nt: TGTGCCAGCGCGGGGGGCGCAAATGGATCACCCCTCCACTTT; j_call: TRBJ1-6; clone_size: .; d_call: .; v_call: TRBV7-9
cdr3_aa: CSVDDRGFYGYTF; cdr3_nt: TGCAGCGTTGATGACAGGGGCTTCTATGGCTACACCTTC; j_call: TRBJ1-2; clone_size: .; d_call: TRBD1; v_call: TRBV29-1
cdr3_aa: CASSLGGARTDTQYF; cdr3_nt: TGTGCCAGCAGCTTGGGGGGCGCGCGCACAGATACGCAGTATTTT; j_call: TRBJ2-3; clone_size: once; d_call: .; v_call: TRBV5-4
cdr3_aa: CASSFGADNQPQHF; cdr3_nt: TGTGCCAGCAGTTTTGGGGCAGATAATCAGCCCCAGCATTTT; j_call: TRBJ1-5; clone_size: many; d_call: .; v_call: TRBV27
cdr3_aa: CASSPRGGEEPQHF; cdr3_nt: TGTGCCAGCAGCCCGCGGGGGGGGGAGGAGCCCCAGCATTTT; j_call: TRBJ1-5; clone_size: .; d_call: .; v_call: TRBV7-9
cdr3_aa: CASSAAPREKLFF; cdr3_nt: TGTGCCAGCTCGGCCGCCCCGAGGGAAAAACTGTTTTTT; j_call: TRBJ1-4; clone_size: .; d_call: .; v_call: TRBV18
cdr3_aa: CASSQDSGLHYEQYF; cdr3_nt: TGTGCCAGCAGCCAAGATAGCGGATTACACTACGAGCAGTACTTC; j_call: TRBJ2-7; clone_size: .; d_call: .; v_call: TRBV14
cdr3_aa: CASSGQPSGNTIYF; cdr3_nt: TGTGCCAGCTCAGGACAGCCCTCTGGAAACACCATATATTTT; j_call: TRBJ1-3; clone_size: .; d_call: .; v_call: TRBV7-2
cdr3_aa: CASSSTGFREKLFF; cdr3_nt: TGTGCCAGCAGTTCCACAGGGTTCCGGGAAAAACTGTTTTTT; j_call: TRBJ1-4; clone_size: .; d_call: .; v_call: TRBV2
cdr3_aa: CASSPHRETDRYTEAFF; cdr3_nt: TGTGCCAGCTCACCACACAGAGAAACCGACAGGTACACTGAAGCTTTCTTT; j_call: TRBJ1-1; clone_size: once; d_call: .; v_call: TRBV18
cdr3_aa: CASSSLQRPPSPLHF; cdr3_nt: TGTGCCAGCAGCTCCCTGCAGCGCCCTCCTTCACCCCTCCACTTT; j_call: TRBJ1-6; clone_size: .; d_call: .; v_call: TRBV7-2
cdr3_aa: CASSEAGGKITGELFF; cdr3_nt: TGCGCCAGCAGTGAGGCGGGGGGGAAAATCACCGGGGAGCTGTTTTTT; j_call: TRBJ2-2; clone_size: .; d_call: TRBD2; v_call: TRBV10-1
cdr3_aa: CASSPRGGDLNTEAFF; cdr3_nt: TGTGCCAGCAGCCCAAGGGGGGGCGATTTGAACACTGAAGCTTTCTTT; j_call: TRBJ1-1; clone_size: .; d_call: .; v_call: TRBV13
cdr3_aa: CASRDYSTYGYTF; cdr3_nt: TGTGCCAGCAGAGATTACAGCACCTATGGCTACACCTTC; j_call: TRBJ1-2; clone_size: .; d_call: .; v_call: TRBV6-5
cdr3_aa: CASTPGRAYGYTF; cdr3_nt: TGTGCCAGCACCCCCGGCAGGGCATATGGCTACACCTTC; j_call: TRBJ1-2; clone_size: few; d_call: .; v_call: TRBV6-5
cdr3_aa: CASTHGNTQYF; cdr3_nt: TGTGCCAGCACCCACGGGAATACGCAGTATTTT; j_call: TRBJ2-3; clone_size: .; d_call: .; v_call: TRBV6-5
cdr3_aa: CASSPQATNEKLFF; cdr3_nt: TGTGCCAGCAGCCCACAGGCAACTAATGAAAAACTGTTTTTT; j_call: TRBJ1-4; clone_size: .; d_call: .; v_call: TRBV7-9
cdr3_aa: CASSATTGSMSYEQYF; cdr3_nt: TGTGCCAGCTCAGCTACGACAGGCTCTATGTCCTACGAGCAGTACTTC; j_call: TRBJ2-7; clone_size: once; d_call: .; v_call: TRBV18
cdr3_aa: CASGSGGSLYYGYTF; cdr3_nt: TGTGCCAGCGGAAGCGGGGGGTCCCTATACTATGGCTACACCTTC; j_call: TRBJ1-2; clone_size: .; d_call: .; v_call: TRBV6-5
cdr3_aa: CASSMTSGAKQYF; cdr3_nt: TGTGCCAGTAGTATGACTAGCGGGGCCAAGCAGTACTTC; j_call: TRBJ2-7; clone_size: .; d_call: TRBD2; v_call: TRBV19
cdr3_aa: CASSVSGQPIYGYTF; cdr3_nt: TGTGCCAGCAGCGTATCGGGACAGCCGATCTATGGCTACACCTTC; j_call: TRBJ1-2; clone_size: .; d_call: TRBD1; v_call: TRBV28
cdr3_aa: CATFTQGFLANYGYTF; cdr3_nt: TGTGCCACTTTCACTCAGGGGTTTCTAGCTAACTATGGCTACACCTTC; j_call: TRBJ1-2; clone_size: .; d_call: .; v_call: TRBV6-6
cdr3_aa: CASRDSYRDSNQPQHF; cdr3_nt: TGTGCCAGCAGAGACTCTTACAGGGATAGCAATCAGCCCCAGCATTTT; j_call: TRBJ1-5; clone_size: .; d_call: .; v_call: TRBV2
cdr3_aa: CASSLPGQGNYGYTF; cdr3_nt: TGTGCCAGCAGCTTGCCGGGACAGGGCAACTATGGCTACACCTTC; j_call: TRBJ1-2; clone_size: .; d_call: TRBD1; v_call: TRBV5-4
cdr3_aa: CAWPEGGRAGGSYEQYF; cdr3_nt: TGTGCCTGGCCCGAAGGGGGTAGGGCAGGGGGTTCCTACGAGCAGTACTTC; j_call: TRBJ2-7; clone_size: .; d_call: TRBD1; v_call: TRBV30
cdr3_aa: CASSAGTGGGNTEAFF; cdr3_nt: TGTGCCAGCAGCGCAGGGACAGGGGGTGGGAACACTGAAGCTTTCTTT; j_call: TRBJ1-1; clone_size: .; d_call: TRBD1; v_call: TRBV9
cdr3_aa: CASRPTGDYGYTF; cdr3_nt: TGTGCCAGCCGTCCCACAGGGGACTATGGCTACACCTTC; j_call: TRBJ1-2; clone_size: .; d_call: TRBD1; v_call: TRBV12-3/TRBV12-4
cdr3_aa: CASSLALSTPPETQYF; cdr3_nt: TGCGCCAGCAGCTTGGCCCTCTCTACTCCTCCAGAGACCCAGTACTTC; j_call: TRBJ2-5; clone_size: .; d_call: .; v_call: TRBV5-1
cdr3_aa: CASSEMDRGRLGTGELFF; cdr3_nt: TGTGCCAGCAGTGAAATGGACAGGGGAAGATTGGGCACCGGGGAGCTGTTTTTT; j_call: TRBJ2-2; clone_size: .; d_call: TRBD1; v_call: TRBV6-1
cdr3_aa: CASSSATNTAYEQYF; cdr3_nt: TGTGCCAGCAGCTCGGCTACCAACACAGCCTACGAGCAGTACTTC; j_call: TRBJ2-7; clone_size: .; d_call: .; v_call: TRBV7-9
cdr3_aa: CASSLGGQGYEKLFF; cdr3_nt: TGCGCCAGCAGCTTGGGGGGACAGGGCTATGAAAAACTGTTTTTT; j_call: TRBJ1-4; clone_size: .; d_call: TRBD1; v_call: TRBV5-1
cdr3_aa: CASSLGALGAGETQYF; cdr3_nt: TGTGCCAGCAGCCTAGGGGCGCTGGGCGCTGGCGAGACCCAGTACTTC; j_call: TRBJ2-5; clone_size: .; d_call: .; v_call: TRBV7-2
cdr3_aa: CASSRTGTGYTF; cdr3_nt: TGTGCCAGCAGCAGAACAGGCACCGGCTACACCTTC; j_call: TRBJ1-2; clone_size: .; d_call: .; v_call: TRBV6-5
cdr3_aa: CASNRDRGDNSYNEQFF; cdr3_nt: TGTGCCAGCAACCGGGACAGGGGCGATAACTCCTACAATGAGCAGTTCTTC; j_call: TRBJ2-1; clone_size: once; d_call: TRBD1; v_call: TRBV19
cdr3_aa: CASSLSAGVGELFF; cdr3_nt: TGTGCCAGCAGCTTATCGGCGGGGGTCGGGGAGCTGTTTTTT; j_call: TRBJ2-2; clone_size: .; d_call: TRBD2; v_call: TRBV7-9
cdr3_aa: CASSRTGTGDSEQYF; cdr3_nt: TGTGCCAGCAGCCGAACCGGGACAGGGGATTCCGAGCAGTACTTC; j_call: TRBJ2-7; clone_size: .; d_call: TRBD1; v_call: TRBV3-1/TRBV3-2
cdr3_aa: CAWSVKRSYNEQFF; cdr3_nt: TGTGCCTGGAGTGTGAAACGGAGTTACAATGAGCAGTTCTTC; j_call: TRBJ2-1; clone_size: few; d_call: .; v_call: TRBV30
cdr3_aa: CASSNWTGSSRTYEQYF; cdr3_nt: TGTGCCAGTAGTAACTGGACAGGTTCCTCTCGGACCTACGAGCAGTACTTC; j_call: TRBJ2-7; clone_size: .; d_call: TRBD1; v_call: TRBV19
cdr3_aa: CAWREAGHGYTF; cdr3_nt: TGTGCCTGGAGGGAGGCAGGTCATGGCTACACCTTC; j_call: TRBJ1-2; clone_size: .; d_call: .; v_call: TRBV30
cdr3_aa: CASSPRRGTEAFF; cdr3_nt: TGTGCCAGCAGCCCCAGGAGGGGAACTGAAGCTTTCTTT; j_call: TRBJ1-1; clone_size: .; d_call: .; v_call: TRBV7-8
cdr3_aa: CASSLGTHYEQYF; cdr3_nt: TGTGCCAGCAGCTTGGGCACCCACTACGAGCAGTACTTC; j_call: TRBJ2-7; clone_size: once; d_call: .; v_call: TRBV11-2
cdr3_aa: CASSPSKSGGRSYNSPLHF; cdr3_nt: TGTGCCAGCTCACCCTCTAAATCAGGGGGCAGGTCCTATAATTCACCCCTCCACTTT; j_call: TRBJ1-6; clone_size: .; d_call: TRBD1; v_call: TRBV18
cdr3_aa: CASSLTGGDTGELFF; cdr3_nt: TGTGCCAGCTCCCTCACAGGGGGGGACACCGGGGAGCTGTTTTTT; j_call: TRBJ2-2; clone_size: .; d_call: .; v_call: TRBV18
cdr3_aa: CASSRTPGTGGADEQFF; cdr3_nt: TGTGCCAGCAGCCGTACGCCCGGGACAGGGGGCGCGGATGAGCAGTTCTTC; j_call: TRBJ2-1; clone_size: .; d_call: TRBD1; v_call: TRBV7-6